This is a list of T cell receptor beta chains from one sample in a study of T cells in Graves' hyperthyroidism and ophthalmopathy. TCRdb itself ran the multiplex PCR reads through MiXCR, one entry per CDR3 protein. The sample contains over 650,000 distinct CDR3 sequences, nearly 45% of which appear only once. Input material: peripheral blood or thyroid tissue (not recorded which). The source is an adult man with Graves' disease, either hyperthyroidism or ophthalmopathy (not recorded which). CDR3s include the opening cysteine and the closing phenylalanine or tryptophan. Each record gives: D gene, J gene, V gene, clone size, CDR3 DNA, CDR3 protein. The D gene is left open where the match is weak. Where a row states a size, it is once, few, many or the class of an expanded clone; other rows omit it.

. TRBJ1-1 TRBV7-8 once TGTGCCAGCAGCTCTTTTACCCGGGGCACTGAAGCTTTCTTT CASSSFTRGTEAFF
TRBD2 TRBJ2-7 TRBV2 . TGTGCCAGGACTAGCGGGACCTACGAGCAGTACTTC CARTSGTYEQYF
. TRBJ1-5 TRBV15 many TGTGCCACCAGCAGAGGCCCGGGGGCGGGCGATCAGCCCCAGCATTTT CATSRGPGAGDQPQHF
. TRBJ1-4 TRBV25-1 . TGTGCCAGCAGTCACACTCAGGCGAATGAAAAACTGTTTTTT CASSHTQANEKLFF
. TRBJ1-1 TRBV7-2 . TGTGCCAGCAGCTTACTAGGGGTAAACACTGAAGCTTTCTTT CASSLLGVNTEAFF
. TRBJ1-5 TRBV24-1 . TGTGCCACCAGTCGGGAGGCCAATCAGCCCCAGCATTTT CATSREANQPQHF
. TRBJ1-1 TRBV5-1 many TGCGCCAGCAGCTTGGTTACTGGGCGTGCTTTCTTT CASSLVTGRAFF
. TRBJ2-7 TRBV2 . TGTGCCAGCAGTGAGGACAGGGTCGGGGAGGGCGAGCAGTACTTC CASSEDRVGEGEQYF
TRBD1 TRBJ1-4 TRBV12-3/TRBV12-4 . TGTGCCAGCAGTTTGGACACAGGGGGCCTCAGGGGGAAACTGTTTTTT CASSLDTGGLRGKLFF
TRBD1 TRBJ1-1 TRBV19 . TGTGCCAGTAGCACAGGGGGCGCTAACACTGAAGCTTTCTTT CASSTGGANTEAFF
. TRBJ2-5 TRBV19 few TGTGCCAGTAGTGGTTCAGAACAAGAGACCCAGTACTTC CASSGSEQETQYF
. TRBJ2-7 TRBV20-1 . TGCAGTACCATTGACAGCTCCTACGAGCAGTACTTC CSTIDSSYEQYF
TRBD1 TRBJ1-4 TRBV24-1 . TGTGCCACCAGTGATTGGACAGGGCAAGATGAAAAACTGTTTTTT CATSDWTGQDEKLFF
. TRBJ1-2 TRBV10-3 . TGTGCCATCAGAGCTTCCACAGGTGCTGGAGGCTACACCTTC CAIRASTGAGGYTF
. TRBJ1-2 TRBV7-8 . TGTGCCAGCAGTTTACCCAGGGGACTCCGCTATGGCTACACCTTC CASSLPRGLRYGYTF
. TRBJ1-1 TRBV7-3 many TGTGCCAGCAGCTTAATTCCGGGTAGTGAAGCTTTCTTT CASSLIPGSEAFF
. TRBJ1-2 TRBV2 . TGTGCCAGCAGTCATATATCCCCCGGGACGAACTATGGCTACACCTTC CASSHISPGTNYGYTF
. TRBJ1-4 TRBV7-2 . TGCGCCAGCAGCCAAGCGACTACAACTAATGAAAAACTGTTTTTT CASSQATTTNEKLFF
. TRBJ2-7 TRBV20-1 . TGCAGTCTCCGGGGCAGATACTCCTACGAGCAGTACTTC CSLRGRYSYEQYF
. TRBJ1-1 TRBV11-1 few TGTGCCAGCAGCTTTGAGGGAGGGGACACTGAAGCTTTCTTT CASSFEGGDTEAFF
. TRBJ1-5 TRBV19 . TGTGCCAGTAGTATAGCCCAGGGCCTTTATAGCAATCAGCCCCAGCATTTT CASSIAQGLYSNQPQHF
. TRBJ1-2 TRBV7-8 few TGTGCCAGCAGCTTCAACACACCTGAATACTACACCTTC CASSFNTPEYYTF
TRBD1 TRBJ1-1 TRBV7-9 many TGTGCCAGCAGCCTGGGGACAGCCCTGTATGCTTTCTTT CASSLGTALYAFF
. TRBJ1-5 TRBV20-1 few TGCAGTGCTAGTCTCTCCCGCGGTTATCAGCCCCAGCATTTT CSASLSRGYQPQHF
. TRBJ1-3 TRBV5-1 . TGCGCCAGCAACCTAGGGTTCCCAGGCTCTGGAAACACCATATATTTT CASNLGFPGSGNTIYF
. TRBJ2-6 TRBV10-3 . TGTGCCATCAGTGAAGGGGGGCGCGCTGGGGCCAACGTCCTGACTTTC CAISEGGRAGANVLTF